One and the same sample provided the 32 T cell receptor beta chains below, sequenced in a study of OX40 agonist ivuxolimab in advanced cancers. Repertoires were generated with immunoSEQ multiplex PCR, while TCRdb's copy carries only in-frame clones and drops some. Of 75,000 to 100,000 clones listed, 84% were seen once; the top ten hold around 5.5%. The specimen comprised CD4+ or CD8+ T cells sorted from blood, sampled in a trial of the OX40 agonist ivuxolimab. Receptors originate from an adult with an advanced solid tumor such as melanoma, head and neck, liver or kidney cancer.

The chain carries TRBV5-1 and TRBJ2-7; D uncertain. CDR3 length: 13 amino acids. Germline V gene sequence: CDR1 SGHRS, CDR2 YFSETQ. The V end lost 4 bases, the J end lost 7 bases, and 15 bases lay between the germline ends. The CDR3 reads CASSHNRALEQYF. Here the CDR3 DNA reads TGCGCCAGCAGCCACAACCGGGCCTTGGAGCAGTACTTC.

In its sample, this clone was seen once. The genes are TRBV7-3 and TRBJ2-2, with 10 bases that match TRBD1. The CDR3 is 16 residues long. The germline V gene has CDR1 SGHTA and CDR2 FQGTGA. J lost 3 bases, V lost 3 bases, and 4 bases had no gene match. The CDR3 DNA reads TGTGCCAGCAGCTTCGGGACAGGGGAACACACCGGGGAGCTGTTTTTT. Protein product: CASSFGTGEHTGELFF. Full variable domain (outside the CDR3, taken from reference TRBV7-3 and TRBJ2-2): GAGVSQTPSNKVTEKGKYVELRCDPISGHTALYWYRQSLGQGPEFLIYFQGTGAADDSGLPNDRFFAVRPEGSVSTLKIQRTERGDSAVYLCASSFGTGEHTGELFFGEGSRLTVL.

In nucleotides, the CDR3 is TGTGCCAGCCAGGACGGAGGGCTAACCGATAACTATGGCTACACCTTC. Its protein product is CASQDGGLTDNYGYTF. The chain uses TRBV19 and TRBJ1-2, with D uncertain. The CDR3 is 16 residues long. In germline, CDR1 is LNHDA, CDR2 SQIVND (reference sequence). V was shortened by 9 bases and J by 1 base, with 21 bases between the two germline ends.

V is TRBV5-1 and J is TRBJ1-4, with 8 bases lining up with TRBD1. Trimming cost V 3 bases and J 3 bases; bases outside gene matches: 13. Germline CDR1 is SGHRS and CDR2 is YFSETQ. The CDR3 contains 18 residues. The CDR3 bases are TGCGCCAGCAGCTCCGGGACAGGCCGCCGCGAGGCTAATGAAAAACTGTTTTTT. It specifies CASSSGTGRREANEKLFF.

This clone turned up a few times. In nucleotides, the CDR3 is TGTGCCAGCAGCTTAGCGCGGGAGTACAATGAGCAGTTCTTC. Translation gives CASSLAREYNEQFF. The rearrangement joins TRBV11-1 to TRBJ2-1; 7 bases match TRBD2. The germline gives CDR1 SGHAT, CDR2 FQDESV (reference sequence). The CDR3 is 14 amino acids. Unmatched junction bases numbered 0, after V lost 0 bases and J lost 4 bases. The variable domain in full, completed from reference TRBV11-1 and TRBJ2-1, reads EAEVAQSPRYKITEKSQAVAFWCDPISGHATLYWYRQILGQGPELLVQFQDESVVDDSQLPKDRFSAERLKGVDSTLKIQPAELGDSAMYLCASSLAREYNEQFFGPGTRLTVL.

This chain connects TRBV10-1 to TRBJ2-5; D is uncertain. CDR3 length: 13 amino acids. CDR1 and CDR2 from the germline V gene are WNHNN and SYGVQD (reference sequence). With 4 bases removed from V and 2 bases from J, the gap between germline ends came to 8 bases. CDR3 DNA: TGCGCCAGCAGTGGGCAGATACAAGAGACCCAGTACTTC. As protein: CASSGQIQETQYF.

In its sample, this clone was seen a few times. This chain connects TRBV27 to TRBJ2-3; D not resolved. V shed 3 bases and J shed 6 bases, with 7 bases lying between them. Germline assignment: CDR1 MNHEY and CDR2 SMNVEV (reference sequence). This CDR3 is 12 amino acids long. The CDR3 DNA is TGTGCCAGCAGTTTCCGAGGCGATACGCAGTATTTT. Its protein is CASSFRGDTQYF.

Only a few counts were recorded for this clone. This rearrangement joins TRBV2 to TRBJ1-2; maybe TRBD1 (5 bases). The ends were cut back, 4 bases at V and 5 bases at J, with 17 bases in the middle. The CDR3 is 15 amino acids. The germline CDR1 and CDR2 sequences are SNHLY and FYNNEI. CDR3 nucleotides: TGTGCCAGCAGTGTGGGGGGGGTTTACTCGTATGGCTACACCTTC. It specifies CASSVGGVYSYGYTF. Looking up the rest from reference TRBV2 and TRBJ1-2 gives the full variable domain: EPEVTQTPSHQVTQMGQEVILRCVPISNHLYFYWYRQILGQKVEFLVSFYNNEISEKSEIFDDQFSVERPDGSNFTLKIRSTKLEDSAMYFCASSVGGVYSYGYTFGSGTRLTVV.

This chain uses TRBV5-1 with TRBJ2-2, with 8 bases lining up with TRBD2. J was trimmed by 3 bases and V by 0 bases; bases with no gene match: 4. The CDR3 runs 16 residues. From germline, CDR1 is SGHRS and CDR2 YFSETQ. CDR3 sequence (DNA): TGCGCCAGCAGCTTGGTCCCAGCGGGAGACACCGGGGAGCTGTTTTTT. This translates into CASSLVPAGDTGELFF. Based on the CDR3 plus reference TRBV5-1 and TRBJ2-2, the full variable domain is KAGVTQTPRYLIKTRGQQVTLSCSPISGHRSVSWYQQTPGQGLQFLFEYFSETQRNKGNFPGRFSGRQFSNSRSEMNVSTLELGDSALYLCASSLVPAGDTGELFFGEGSRLTVL.

The V gene is TRBV5-4, the J gene TRBJ2-3; D remains unclear. The CDR3 extends over 15 amino acids. Trimming removed 0 bases from V and 0 bases from J, with 8 bases in between. CDR1 is SGHNT and CDR2 is YYREEE in the germline V gene (reference sequence). CDR3 amino acids: CASSLVGGSTDTQYF. The CDR3 DNA sequence: TGTGCCAGCAGCTTGGTCGGCGGAAGCACAGATACGCAGTATTTT.

The rearrangement links TRBV27 to TRBJ2-7; 8 bases are a match to TRBD2. Losses at the gene ends were 2 bases for V and 2 bases for J; bases not matched to a gene: 8. This CDR3 is built from 16 residues. Germline CDR1 reads MNHEY; CDR2 reads SMNVEV (reference sequence). The CDR3 nucleotides read TGTGCCAGCAGTTTAGCAGCGGGAGAAACCACCTACGAGCAGTACTTC. Translation: CASSLAAGETTYEQYF.

The chain carries TRBV6-5 and TRBJ1-4; 10 positions match TRBD1. Germline CDR1 reads MNHEY; CDR2 reads SVGAGI. The CDR3 sequence is 15 residues long. After removal of 4 bases from V and 7 bases from J, the junction contained 6 bases not matched to a gene. This CDR3 reads CASSSRQGASEKLFF. CDR3 bases: TGTGCCAGCAGTTCAAGACAGGGGGCTTCTGAAAAACTGTTTTTT.

The V gene is TRBV7-3, the J gene TRBJ2-2; tentatively, D is TRBD1 (5 bases). Germline V gene data show CDR1 as SGHTA and CDR2 as FQGTGA. V was trimmed by 6 bases and J by 6 bases, leaving 11 bases between them. This CDR3 spans 13 amino acids. The CDR3 sequence: CASRRQGAGELFF. CDR3 bases: TGTGCCAGCAGACGTCAGGGCGCCGGGGAGCTGTTTTTT.

This clone was counted a few times. The chain recombines TRBV6-6 with TRBJ2-7; D unresolved. Trimming removed 0 bases at V and 3 bases at J, with 9 bases between. The CDR3 extends over 14 amino acids. Germline lookup yields CDR1 MNHNY and CDR2 SVGAGI (reference sequence). The CDR3 spells CASSYSEGYYEQYF. CDR3 DNA: TGTGCCAGCAGTTACTCGGAAGGTTACTACGAGCAGTACTTC.

V gene TRBV7-9 combines with J gene TRBJ1-4; 7 bases are a match to TRBD1. Trimming cost V 6 bases and J 5 bases; bases outside gene matches: 9. Germline assignment: CDR1 SEHNR and CDR2 FQNEAQ (reference sequence). The CDR3 covers 15 residues. The DNA for the CDR3 is TGTGCCAGCAGGTCCAGACAGGGAGGAAATGAAAAACTGTTTTTT. Its protein is CASRSRQGGNEKLFF.

The chain links TRBV7-2 to TRBJ1-3; D gene unclear. The V end lost 5 bases, the J end lost 1 base, and 15 bases lay between the germline ends. Germline V CDR1 and CDR2: SGHTA, FQGNSA. The CDR3 is 16 amino acids. This CDR3 is CASSNGLSQSGNTIYF. DNA of the CDR3: TGTGCCAGCAGCAATGGACTCAGCCAGTCTGGAAACACCATATATTTT.

The chain uses TRBV5-5 and TRBJ1-5; 8 bases line up with TRBD1. CDR1 is SGHKS, CDR2 YYEKEE, per germline (reference sequence). The CDR3 is made up of 15 amino acids. V lost 5 bases, J lost 2 bases, and 6 bases stayed unmatched. The CDR3 reads CASSLQGAGNQPQHF. The DNA of the CDR3 is TGTGCCAGCAGTCTGCAGGGGGCCGGCAATCAGCCCCAGCATTTT.

The chain employs TRBV7-2 and TRBJ2-1; 12 positions match TRBD2. J lost 14 bases, V lost 5 bases, and 19 bases had no gene match. Germline CDR1 SGHTA, CDR2 FQGNSA. CDR3 size: 17 residues. CDR3 protein: CASSQNPRWLAGGPEFF. CDR3 in DNA: TGTGCCAGCAGCCAAAACCCCCGGTGGCTAGCGGGGGGGCCGGAGTTCTTC.

The rearrangement joins TRBV11-2 to TRBJ2-7; a weak D match, TRBD2 (5 bases). Trimming removed 5 bases from V and 6 bases from J, with 14 bases in between. Germline V gene data show CDR1 as SGHAT and CDR2 as FQNNGV. This CDR3 spans 13 amino acids. The CDR3 reads CASSPPGMPEQYF. In DNA, the CDR3 is TGTGCCAGCAGCCCCCCGGGAATGCCCGAGCAGTACTTC.

The J gene is TRBJ2-5, the V gene TRBV11-2; 8 bases line up with TRBD2. Germline V gives CDR1 SGHAT, CDR2 FQNNGV. This CDR3 has 17 residues. V was clipped by 0 bases and J by 1 base; unmatched bases: 7. The CDR3 region has the DNA TGTGCCAGCAGCTTAGATGGCGAGCGGGGGAGCCAAGAGACCCAGTACTTC. Translating it yields CASSLDGERGSQETQYF.

The chain has TRBV5-1 and TRBJ1-4; D gene ambiguous. Germline CDR1 and CDR2: SGHRS and YFSETQ. The V and J ends lost 6 bases and 0 bases respectively, with 12 bases between them. The CDR3 spans 15 residues. DNA of the CDR3: TGCGCCAGCAACACCGACGGATCAACTAATGAAAAACTGTTTTTT. It yields the protein CASNTDGSTNEKLFF.

V and J are TRBV7-9 and TRBJ2-2, with D unresolved. Looked up from germline, CDR1 is SEHNR and CDR2 is FQNEAQ (reference sequence). Trimming left V 1 base short and J 5 bases short, with 2 bases between. The CDR3 sequence is 12 residues long. This CDR3 reads CASSLETGELFF. CDR3 DNA sequence: TGTGCCAGCAGCTTAGAGACCGGGGAGCTGTTTTTT. Full variable domain (outside the CDR3, taken from reference TRBV7-9 and TRBJ2-2): DTGVSQNPRHKITKRGQNVTFRCDPISEHNRLYWYRQTLGQGPEFLTYFQNEAQLEKSRLLSDRFSAERPKGSFSTLEIQRTEQGDSAMYLCASSLETGELFFGEGSRLTVL.

The gene calls are TRBV5-6 and TRBJ1-2, with TRBD1 matching over 9 bases. CDR3 length: 14 amino acids. The trim removed 2 bases at V and 3 bases at J, leaving 2 bases unmatched. Germline V lookup: CDR1 SGHDT, CDR2 YYEEEE. The CDR3 loop reads CASSFGQGHYGYTF. The CDR3 bases are TGTGCCAGCAGCTTCGGACAGGGGCACTATGGCTACACCTTC.

The J gene is TRBJ2-7, the V gene TRBV27; possible D gene TRBD1, 6 bases. V was shortened by 0 bases and J by 4 bases, with 13 bases between the two germline ends. The CDR3 contains 15 residues. Germline V gives CDR1 MNHEY, CDR2 SMNVEV (reference sequence). The CDR3 DNA follows: TGTGCCAGCAGTTTATCGAGGGGGTACGCTTACGAGCAGTACTTC. Encoded protein: CASSLSRGYAYEQYF.

This clone was found once. The rearrangement links TRBV9 to TRBJ1-3; D remains ambiguous. The CDR3 consists of 15 residues. The germline V and J ends were trimmed by 2 bases and 0 bases, with 9 bases remaining between them. Germline CDR1 and CDR2: SGDLS and YYNGEE. This CDR3 reads CASSVGVSSGNTIYF. The DNA for the CDR3 is TGTGCCAGCAGCGTCGGTGTATCCTCTGGAAACACCATATATTTT.

The V and J genes are TRBV19 and TRBJ2-1, with D perhaps given as TRBD1 or TRBD2 (5 bases each). V lost 5 bases to trimming and J lost 12 bases, with 20 bases between them. Germline CDR1 and CDR2: LNHDA and SQIVND (reference sequence). The CDR3 runs 14 residues. The CDR3 loop reads CASSPGSPYGGQFF. The CDR3 DNA sequence: TGTGCCAGTAGTCCCGGGTCTCCTTATGGGGGGCAGTTCTTC.

This clone came up a few times. The gene calls are TRBV27 and TRBJ1-6, with a possible D match to TRBD1 (5 bases). The CDR3 sequence is 15 residues long. Germline assignment: CDR1 MNHEY and CDR2 SMNVEV (reference sequence). Trimming stripped 0 bases from V and 7 bases from J, with 10 bases between. DNA for the CDR3: TGTGCCAGCAGTTTATCGGGACCGAAAAATTCACCCCTCCACTTT. Protein product: CASSLSGPKNSPLHF.

The J gene is TRBJ1-1, the V gene TRBV18, with no clear D. CDR1 and CDR2 (germline): KGHSH, LQKENI. The CDR3 is made up of 13 amino acids. Trimming stripped 6 bases from V and 2 bases from J, with 10 bases between. As DNA, the CDR3 is TGTGCCAGCTCTAGTAAGGAAAACACTGAAGCTTTCTTT. Amino acid sequence: CASSSKENTEAFF. Full variable domain (remainder filled in from reference TRBV18 and TRBJ1-1): NAGVMQNPRHLVRRRGQEARLRCSPMKGHSHVYWYRQLPEEGLKFMVYLQKENIIDESGMPKERFSAEFPKEGPSILRIQQVVRGDSAAYFCASSSKENTEAFFGQGTRLTVV.

The CDR3 DNA follows: TGTGCCAGCAGTTTGACTAGCGGGGGGCTCGAGCAGTACTTC. This codes for CASSLTSGGLEQYF. This chain connects TRBV7-6 to TRBJ2-7; 13 nucleotides match TRBD2. The CDR3 length is 14 residues. Trimming cost V 6 bases and J 6 bases; bases outside gene matches: 5. Germline values: CDR1 SGHVS, CDR2 FNYEAQ.

The gene calls are TRBV28 and TRBJ2-1, with 11 bases lining up with TRBD2. The CDR3 is made up of 19 amino acids. Germline assignment: CDR1 MDHEN and CDR2 SYDVKM. With 6 bases clipped from V and 6 bases from J, the junction kept 19 bases outside the gene matches. CDR3 sequence (DNA): TGTGCCAGCAGAACCGGGACAGGTCGTAGACTAGCGGGATTCAATGAGCAGTTCTTC. Amino acid sequence: CASRTGTGRRLAGFNEQFF.

V usage is TRBV6-1 and J usage is TRBJ1-5, with D unresolved. Per germline, CDR1 MNHNS and CDR2 SASEGT. Trimming took off 1 base at V and 9 bases at J, with 10 bases between the two ends. The CDR3 runs 13 residues. The CDR3 sequence: CASSEVLFSPQHF. Written as DNA, the CDR3 is TGTGCCAGCAGTGAAGTACTTTTCTCGCCCCAGCATTTT.

The chain recombines TRBV10-2 with TRBJ1-2; no clear D. The CDR3 sequence is 14 residues long. The germline V gene has CDR1 WSHSY and CDR2 SAAADI. Deletions cut 0 bases from V and 4 bases from J, with 9 bases between. The CDR3 sequence: CASSESGFPYGYTF. In DNA, the CDR3 is TGCGCCAGCAGTGAGTCGGGATTCCCCTATGGCTACACCTTC.